This T cell receptor beta chain was recorded in a study of lymphopenia after photon versus proton radiotherapy. Study observations and caveats: Post-nadir diversity loss with photons came from oligoclonal expansion, particularly CD8+ Temra cells. Relative stability marked proton patients; photon patients lost diversity and naive cells. Larger post-nadir TCR diversity loss correlated inversely with survival in deceased patients. Authors raise, but do not show, better survival with proton therapy.

In regard to this clone: Its cognate antigen is unknown.

This table comes from immunoSEQ multiplex PCR, and its TCRdb copy is limited to in-frame clones, with some not included. The table records around 30,000 clones, roughly 89% of them present only once. The V segment lost 5 bases and the J segment 0 bases; nucleotides outside the gene matches: 4. The CDR3 totals 14 residues. CDR1 and CDR2 (germline): SGHVS, FQNEAQ. The receptor was derived from a woman in her 70s with pancreatic cancer. Some clones in this sample may be carry-over from other donors' samples. The chain carries TRBV7-8 and TRBJ2-7; TRBD1 agrees at 7 bases. This specimen was peripheral blood, taken from a patient treated with proton-based radiotherapy. The CDR3 coding sequence is TGTGCCAGCAGCAGAGGGGACAGCTCCTACGAGCAGTACTTC. Amino acid sequence: CASSRGDSSYEQYF.